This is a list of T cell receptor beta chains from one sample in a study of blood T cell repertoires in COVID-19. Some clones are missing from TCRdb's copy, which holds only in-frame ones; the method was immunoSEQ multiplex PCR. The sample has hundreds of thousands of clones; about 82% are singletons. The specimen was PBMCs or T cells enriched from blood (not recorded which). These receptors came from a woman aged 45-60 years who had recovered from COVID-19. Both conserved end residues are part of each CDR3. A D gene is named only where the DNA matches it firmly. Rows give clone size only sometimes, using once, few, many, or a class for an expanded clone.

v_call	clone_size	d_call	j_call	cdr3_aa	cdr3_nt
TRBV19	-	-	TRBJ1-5	CASSIVAQSQPQHF	TGTGCCAGTAGTATAGTTGCACAGTCTCAGCCCCAGCATTTT
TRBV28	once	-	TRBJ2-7	CASSLTRYEQYF	TGTGCCAGCAGTTTAACTAGATACGAGCAGTACTTC
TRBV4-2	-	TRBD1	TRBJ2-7	CASSQGQGAYEQYF	TGTGCCAGCAGCCAAGGACAGGGTGCCTACGAGCAGTACTTC
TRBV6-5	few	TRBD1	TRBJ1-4	CASSWDREEKLFF	TGTGCCAGCAGCTGGGACAGGGAAGAAAAACTGTTTTTT
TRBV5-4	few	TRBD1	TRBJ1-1	CASSSGQPNTEAFF	TGTGCCAGCAGCTCGGGACAGCCGAACACTGAAGCTTTCTTT
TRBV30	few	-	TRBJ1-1	CAWSGHLNTEAFF	TGTGCCTGGAGTGGACATCTGAACACTGAAGCTTTCTTT
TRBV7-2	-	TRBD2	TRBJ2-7	CASSLGGLAGREQYF	TGTGCCAGCAGCTTAGGAGGACTAGCGGGACGGGAGCAGTACTTC
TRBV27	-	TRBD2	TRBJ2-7	CASSMGTSGSREQYF	TGTGCCAGCAGTATGGGGACTAGCGGGAGTAGGGAGCAGTACTTC
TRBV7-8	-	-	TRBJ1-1	CASSFRGGANTEAFF	TGTGCCAGCAGCTTCCGCGGGGGGGCGAACACTGAAGCTTTCTTT
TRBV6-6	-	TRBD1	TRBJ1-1	CASSYSNRGAEAFF	TGTGCCAGCAGTTACTCGAACAGGGGTGCCGAAGCTTTCTTT
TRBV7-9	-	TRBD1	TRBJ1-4	CASSLGTGDEKLFF	TGTGCCAGCAGCTTGGGGACAGGGGATGAAAAACTGTTTTTT
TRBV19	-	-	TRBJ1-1	CASSRSTEAFF	TGTGCCAGCTCTAGGAGTACTGAAGCTTTCTTT
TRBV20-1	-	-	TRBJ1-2	CSASAGPSYGYTF	TGCAGTGCTAGTGCGGGTCCTTCCTATGGCTACACCTTC
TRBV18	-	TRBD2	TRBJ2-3	CASSPRRTSGVGDTQYF	TGTGCCAGCTCACCAAGAAGGACTAGCGGGGTAGGTGATACGCAGTATTTT
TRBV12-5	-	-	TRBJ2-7	CASGLGHGTYEQYF	TGTGCTAGTGGTTTGGGACACGGTACCTACGAGCAGTACTTC
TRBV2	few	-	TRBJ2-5	CASREKTDQETQYF	TGTGCCAGCAGAGAAAAGACAGACCAAGAGACCCAGTACTTC
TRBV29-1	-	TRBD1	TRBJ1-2	CSVDLGQGVGYTF	TGCAGCGTTGATCTAGGCCAGGGGGTTGGCTACACCTTC
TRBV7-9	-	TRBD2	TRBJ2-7	CASSLVQGLAGTYEQYF	TGTGCCAGCAGCTTAGTACAGGGACTAGCGGGGACTTACGAGCAGTACTTC
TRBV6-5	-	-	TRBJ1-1	CASSSRGTEAFF	TGTGCCAGCAGTTCCCGGGGCACTGAAGCTTTCTTT
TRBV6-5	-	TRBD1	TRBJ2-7	CASTRTRDSLYEQYF	TGTGCCAGCACCAGAACCCGGGACAGTTTATACGAGCAGTACTTC
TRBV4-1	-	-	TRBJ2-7	CASSQVLQGKSYEQYF	TGCGCCAGCAGCCAAGTCTTACAGGGTAAATCCTACGAGCAGTACTTC
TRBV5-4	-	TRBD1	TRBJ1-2	CASSSGQAGMVYGYTF	TGTGCCAGCAGCTCCGGACAGGCCGGCATGGTCTATGGCTACACCTTC
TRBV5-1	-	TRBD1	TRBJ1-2	CASSLPGQAYGYTF	TGCGCCAGCAGCTTGCCCGGACAGGCGTATGGCTACACCTTC
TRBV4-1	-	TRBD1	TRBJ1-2	CASSQEGQGIRYTF	TGCGCCAGCAGCCAAGAGGGACAGGGGATACGCTACACCTTC
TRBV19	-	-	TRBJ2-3	CASSGSEDTQYF	TGTGCCAGTAGCGGGAGCGAGGATACGCAGTATTTT
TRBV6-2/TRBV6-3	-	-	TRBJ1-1	CASSPTGLNTEAFF	TGTGCCAGCAGTCCCACAGGGTTGAACACTGAAGCTTTCTTT
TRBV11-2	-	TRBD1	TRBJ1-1	CASSSDRGYTEAFF	TGTGCCAGCAGCTCGGACAGGGGGTACACTGAAGCTTTCTTT
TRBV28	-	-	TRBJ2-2	CASSLQGVRELFF	TGTGCCAGCAGCCTACAGGGAGTAAGGGAGCTGTTTTTT
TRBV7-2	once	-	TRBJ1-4	CASSLRVPTFSNEKLFF	TGTGCCAGCAGTCTCCGGGTCCCAACTTTTTCTAATGAAAAACTGTTTTTT
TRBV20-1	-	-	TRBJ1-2	CSGTNYGYTF	TGCAGTGGGACTAATTATGGCTACACCTTC
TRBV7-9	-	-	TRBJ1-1	CASSNERDEAFF	TGTGCCAGCAGCAATGAGCGTGATGAAGCTTTCTTT
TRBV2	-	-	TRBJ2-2	CASRGQQGGTGELFF	TGTGCCAGCAGGGGACAGCAGGGGGGCACCGGGGAGCTGTTTTTT
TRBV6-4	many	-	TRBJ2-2	CASSDSAGRGTGELFF	TGTGCCAGCAGTGACTCTGCGGGACGGGGCACCGGGGAGCTGTTTTTT
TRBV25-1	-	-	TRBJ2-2	CASSEQANGELFF	TGTGCCAGCAGTGAACAGGCGAACGGGGAGCTGTTTTTT
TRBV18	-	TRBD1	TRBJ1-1	CASSPIQGGNTEAFF	TGTGCCAGCTCACCTATACAGGGGGGGAACACTGAAGCTTTCTTT
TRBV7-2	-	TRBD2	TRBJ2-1	CASRHPSGRDNEQFF	TGTGCCAGCAGGCATCCCAGCGGGAGAGACAATGAGCAGTTCTTC
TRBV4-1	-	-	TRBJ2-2	CASSQGGLANTGELFF	TGCGCCAGCAGCCAAGGGGGGCTAGCGAACACCGGGGAGCTGTTTTTT
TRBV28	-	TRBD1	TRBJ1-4	CASRSGGQGAGKLFF	TGTGCCAGCAGATCAGGGGGCCAGGGGGCTGGAAAACTGTTTTTT
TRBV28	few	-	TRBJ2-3	CASSNSRSGSTDTQYF	TGTGCCAGCAGTAATTCCCGCAGCGGGAGCACAGATACGCAGTATTTT
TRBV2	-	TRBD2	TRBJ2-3	CASGSSGVRDTQYF	TGTGCCAGCGGTTCTAGCGGGGTAAGAGATACGCAGTATTTT
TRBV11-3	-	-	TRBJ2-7	CASSPRDGNYEQYF	TGTGCCAGCAGCCCGCGGGACGGAAACTACGAGCAGTACTTC
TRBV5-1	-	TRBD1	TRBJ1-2	CASSGGQAGSGYTF	TGCGCCAGCAGCGGGGGACAGGCGGGGAGCGGCTACACCTTC
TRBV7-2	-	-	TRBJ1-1	CASSFRGSQAEAFF	TGTGCCAGCAGCTTTAGGGGTTCTCAAGCTGAAGCTTTCTTT
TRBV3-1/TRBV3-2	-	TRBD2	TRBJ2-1	CASSLSGSYNEQFF	TGTGCCAGCAGCCTTAGCGGGTCTTACAATGAGCAGTTCTTC
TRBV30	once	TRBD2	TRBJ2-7	CAWSPRTSGYEQYF	TGTGCCTGGAGCCCTCGGACTAGCGGCTACGAGCAGTACTTC
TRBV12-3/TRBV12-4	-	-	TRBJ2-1	CASTQDSDEQFF	TGTGCCAGCACCCAGGACTCGGATGAGCAGTTCTTC